Listed here are 26 T cell receptor beta chains from one sample, sequenced in a study of cytomegalovirus exposure and HLA in healthy donors (dated 2017 in TCRdb). The method behind the library was the immunoSEQ multiplex PCR assay. TCRdb carries this immuneACCESS record with in-frame sequences only. Its versions omit some clonotypes, under half of them owing to an unresolved V gene in the studies checked, with the rest unexplained. The sample has more than 55,000 clones on record, about 88% of them singletons. The top ten clonotypes cover more than 14% of the sample. Material: PBMCs. The origin of the receptors is a woman aged 18-29 years in good health and CMV-seronegative.

This rearrangement joins TRBV6-1 to TRBJ1-6; D is unclear. The ends were cut back, 6 bases at V and 8 bases at J, with 8 bases in the middle. The germline V gene has CDR1 MNHNS and CDR2 SASEGT. The CDR3 contains 12 residues. CDR3 amino acids: CASRADYSPLHF. The CDR3, as DNA: TGTGCCAGCAGAGCGGACTATTCACCCCTCCACTTT.

The count of this clone is one. The chain employs TRBV19 and TRBJ2-2; tentatively, D is TRBD2 (5 bases). Looked up from germline, CDR1 is LNHDA and CDR2 is SQIVND (reference sequence). The CDR3 loop spans 13 amino acids. V was pared by 7 bases and J by 4 bases, with 10 bases between. The CDR3 DNA follows: TGTGCCAGTACGTTAGGGAGCACCGGGGAGCTGTTTTTT. Translating gives CASTLGSTGELFF.

This chain connects TRBV6-5 to TRBJ1-2, with TRBD1 matching 9 bases. The J segment lost 2 bases and the V segment lost 6 bases, leaving 7 bases of the junction unmatched. This CDR3 has 15 amino acids. Germline CDR1 MNHEY, CDR2 SVGAGI. This chain's CDR3 is CASRTGQGGNYGYTF. CDR3 nucleotide sequence: TGTGCCAGCAGAACGGGACAGGGAGGGAACTATGGCTACACCTTC.

The chain uses TRBV7-2 and TRBJ2-1; 9 nucleotides line up with TRBD1. Trimming took 4 bases from V and 15 from J; bases not matched to a gene: 10. CDR3 size: 13 residues. Germline-derived CDR1 and CDR2 are SGHTA and FQGNSA. The CDR3 sequence: CASSYNAETGGFF. The CDR3 DNA is TGTGCCAGCAGCTATAATGCAGAGACAGGGGGGTTCTTC.

The chain combines TRBV6-1 with TRBJ1-4; unclear D gene. V dropped 6 bases and J dropped 10 bases, with 21 bases sitting between them. Germline V gene lookup returns CDR1 MNHNS and CDR2 SASEGT. There are 15 residues in the CDR3. CDR3: CASRPLASLRGKLFF. The CDR3 bases are TGTGCCAGCAGACCCCTGGCCTCCCTCCGGGGAAAACTGTTTTTT.

This chain links TRBV30 with TRBJ2-7; a weak D match, TRBD1 (6 bases). Germline V gene data show CDR1 as GTSNPN and CDR2 as SVGIG (reference sequence). The length of the CDR3 is 16 residues. V lost 3 bases, J lost 2 bases, and 20 bases lay in between. In DNA form, the CDR3 reads TGTGCCTGGAGAGTCTACTGGGGTCAGGGGACCTACGAGCAGTACTTC. Its protein product is CAWRVYWGQGTYEQYF.

The chain has TRBV18 and TRBJ1-1, with 7 bases that match TRBD1. This CDR3 has 15 residues. Trimming removed 3 bases from V and 0 bases from J; junction bases left unmatched: 4. The germline V gene has CDR1 KGHSH and CDR2 LQKENI. This CDR3 is CASSPEDRMNTEAFF. CDR3 nucleotide sequence: TGTGCCAGCTCACCTGAGGACAGGATGAACACTGAAGCTTTCTTT.

V gene TRBV7-6 combines with J gene TRBJ1-1; D gene unclear. Per germline, CDR1 SGHVS and CDR2 FNYEAQ. Trimming took 2 bases from V and 7 from J, leaving 8 bases between them. This CDR3 region has 12 residues. The CDR3 DNA is TGTGCCAGCAGCTTATTGGAGGATGAAGCTTTCTTT. This gives the protein CASSLLEDEAFF.

The rearrangement links TRBV7-3 to TRBJ2-1, with D possibly being TRBD1 (5 bases). V was cut by 3 bases and J by 2 bases, with 11 bases left in between. The CDR3 is 15 residues long. Germline lookup yields CDR1 SGHTA and CDR2 FQGTGA. DNA of the CDR3: TGTGCCAGCAGCTTGCGGCAGGGAACCTACAATGAGCAGTTCTTC. Amino acid sequence: CASSLRQGTYNEQFF.

This sequence joins TRBV4-2 and TRBJ2-7; TRBD1 might be the D (6 bases). This CDR3 region has 13 residues. CDR1 is LGHNA and CDR2 is YNFKEQ in the germline V gene. Trimming removed 1 base from V and 10 bases from J, with 14 bases in between. CDR3 in amino acids: CASSQGQESRQYF. Written as DNA, the CDR3 is TGTGCCAGCAGCCAAGGACAGGAGTCTCGTCAGTACTTC.

The rearrangement uses TRBV5-8 and TRBJ2-7; the match to TRBD2 covers 14 bases. The germline gives CDR1 SGHTS, CDR2 YDEGEE. V was pared by 4 bases and J by 5 bases, with 5 bases of the junction left unmatched. The CDR3 consists of 15 residues. The CDR3 region is CASSPGTSGSDEQYF. CDR3 DNA: TGTGCCAGCAGCCCTGGGACTAGCGGGAGCGACGAGCAGTACTTC.

This clone has just one count. This chain connects TRBV7-8 to TRBJ1-2, with a tentative D call TRBD1 (6 bases). The CDR3 loop spans 15 amino acids. With 5 bases removed from V and 7 bases from J, the gap between germline ends came to 20 bases. Germline CDR1 is SGHVS and CDR2 is FQNEAQ. In nucleotides, the CDR3 is TGTGCCAGCAGCCCCCGACAGGACGAACCCCTTGGCTACACCTTC. Translating it yields CASSPRQDEPLGYTF. Full variable domain (remainder filled in from reference TRBV7-8 and TRBJ1-2): GAGVSQSPRYKVAKRGQDVALRCDPISGHVSLFWYQQALGQGPEFLTYFQNEAQLDKSGLPSDRFFAERPEGSVSTLKIQRTQQEDSAVYLCASSPRQDEPLGYTFGSGTRLTVV.

This chain joins TRBV13 and TRBJ2-1; D might be TRBD1 (5 bases). Trimming stripped 5 bases from V and 10 bases from J, with 12 bases between. The CDR3 spans 12 residues. Germline loops: CDR1 PRHDT, CDR2 FYEKMQ (reference sequence). CDR3 nucleotides: TGTGCCAGCAGCAGACAGTTGCAGGAGCAGTTCTTC. Protein product: CASSRQLQEQFF.

The J gene is TRBJ1-5, the V gene TRBV27; D gene uncertain. V lost 3 bases and J 6 bases, leaving 12 bases between the germline ends. The CDR3 runs to 14 residues. CDR1 is MNHEY and CDR2 is SMNVEV in the germline V gene (reference sequence). The CDR3 DNA reads TGTGCCAGCAGTTTTTCAGCGAGCGGTCAGCCCCAGCATTTT. Translated, it gives CASSFSASGQPQHF.

The gene calls are TRBV2 and TRBJ1-4; 8 nucleotides match TRBD1. Germline CDR1 reads SNHLY; CDR2 reads FYNNEI. The V and J ends lost 5 bases and 0 bases, in that order; junction bases with no gene match: 2. The CDR3 length is 15 residues. The CDR3 reads CASSQGAATNEKLFF. CDR3 sequence (DNA): TGTGCCAGCAGTCAGGGGGCTGCAACTAATGAAAAACTGTTTTTT.

The CDR3 coding sequence is TGTGCCAGCAGTGCGGGAGCGGGAGGGTACAATGAGCAGTTCTTC. Protein product: CASSAGAGGYNEQFF. V is TRBV6-4 and J is TRBJ2-1, with 10 bases matching TRBD2. V lost 4 bases to trimming and J lost 4 bases; unmatched junction nucleotides: 4. CDR1 and CDR2 from the germline V gene are MRHNA and SNTAGT. This CDR3 spans 15 amino acids.

V is TRBV7-9 and J is TRBJ2-1; TRBD2 is a possible D gene (7 bases). The CDR3 has 14 residues. Germline V gives CDR1 SEHNR, CDR2 FQNEAQ (reference sequence). Between the trimmed V and J ends, which lost 8 bases and 6 bases, there was a span of 17 bases. CDR3 in amino acids: CASSGIGGANEQFF. The CDR3 DNA sequence: TGTGCCAGCTCGGGGATAGGGGGGGCCAATGAGCAGTTCTTC.

The chain links TRBV9 to TRBJ2-1; TRBD2 aligns across 12 bases. Losses at the gene ends were 0 bases for V and 8 bases for J; bases not matched to a gene: 3. The germline V gene has CDR1 SGDLS and CDR2 YYNGEE. The CDR3 spans 15 residues. This chain's CDR3 is CASSVVSSGRDEQFF. CDR3 nucleotides: TGTGCCAGCAGCGTAGTATCTAGCGGGAGGGATGAGCAGTTCTTC.

The chain has TRBV2 and TRBJ2-5, with 12 bases matching TRBD2. Germline V CDR1 and CDR2: SNHLY, FYNNEI. The CDR3 sequence is 14 residues long. After removal of 5 bases from V and 3 bases from J, the junction contained 1 base not matched to a gene. CDR3 residues: CASSRTSGEETQYF. The CDR3 DNA follows: TGTGCCAGCAGTCGGACTAGCGGGGAAGAGACCCAGTACTTC.

The chain uses TRBV5-8 and TRBJ2-7; 9 bases agree with TRBD1. The CDR3 totals 14 residues. The V gene end was trimmed by 4 bases and the J gene end by 4 bases; junction bases not matched to a gene: 6. Germline loops: CDR1 SGHTS, CDR2 YDEGEE. CDR3 sequence (DNA): TGTGCCAGCAGCCCTGAGGACAGGGGTTACGAGCAGTACTTC. Amino acids: CASSPEDRGYEQYF.

This chain links TRBV4-2 with TRBJ2-5, with 9 bases lining up with TRBD2. The CDR3 is 16 residues long. V lost 4 bases and J lost 5; bases outside the gene matches: 11. The germline CDR1 and CDR2 sequences are LGHNA and YNFKEQ. In DNA, the CDR3 is TGTGCCAGCAGCCGGGAGTTGGGACTAGCCGTGGAGACCCAGTACTTC. As protein: CASSRELGLAVETQYF.

This chain links TRBV5-6 with TRBJ2-1, with TRBD2 matching over 8 bases. CDR1 SGHDT and CDR2 YYEEEE come from the germline V gene. This CDR3 is 17 amino acids long. V gave up 1 base and J gave up 7 bases; unmatched junction bases: 13. Here the CDR3 DNA reads TGTGCCAGCAGCTTGTATCGTACGGGGGGGCCGGGGAATGAGCAGTTCTTC. It translates to CASSLYRTGGPGNEQFF. Using reference TRBV5-6 and TRBJ2-1 for the parts outside the CDR3, the full variable domain is DAGVTQSPTHLIKTRGQQVTLRCSPKSGHDTVSWYQQALGQGPQFIFQYYEEEERQRGNFPDRFSGHQFPNYSSELNVNALLLGDSALYLCASSLYRTGGPGNEQFFGPGTRLTVL.

V gene TRBV6-5 combines with J gene TRBJ2-7; no definite D call. The germline V and J ends were trimmed by 0 bases and 1 base, with 10 bases remaining between them. This CDR3 has 15 residues. Germline lookup yields CDR1 MNHEY and CDR2 SVGAGI. As DNA, the CDR3 is TGTGCCAGCAGTTACTCGATGGGCAGATCCTACGAGCAGTACTTC. Its protein product is CASSYSMGRSYEQYF.

The V and J genes are TRBV18 and TRBJ2-3; the match to TRBD2 covers 10 bases. V lost 2 bases, J lost 4 bases, and 6 bases stayed unmatched. Germline CDR1 and CDR2: KGHSH and LQKENI. The length of the CDR3 is 16 residues. The CDR3 bases are TGTGCCAGCTCACCAAGCAGCGGGAGGGTCGCAGATACGCAGTATTTT. Protein sequence: CASSPSSGRVADTQYF.

The gene calls are TRBV9 and TRBJ2-3, with 9 bases identical to TRBD2. With 1 base clipped from V and 4 bases from J, the junction kept 4 bases outside the gene matches. This CDR3 has 15 amino acids. Germline CDR1 is SGDLS and CDR2 is YYNGEE. DNA of the CDR3: TGTGCCAGCAGCGTACTAGCGGGGCTCGCAGATACGCAGTATTTT. Translating gives CASSVLAGLADTQYF.

This clone has only a few counts. The chain employs TRBV2 and TRBJ1-1; D is unresolved. Germline CDR1 reads SNHLY; CDR2 reads FYNNEI. Trimming removed 6 bases from V and 11 bases from J, with 19 bases in between. The CDR3 spans 13 residues. The CDR3 sequence: CASSQTVPTGAFF. As DNA, the CDR3 is TGTGCCAGCAGCCAAACCGTACCGACGGGGGCTTTCTTT.